The source of this T cell receptor (beta chain) is a study of OX40 agonist ivuxolimab in advanced cancers. The V gene's germline CDR1 is KGHSH and CDR2 LQKENI. The CDR3 is made up of 13 amino acids. The V gene lost 7 bases and the J gene lost 3 bases, with 12 bases spanning the gap. Study conclusions and caveats: Also showing low normalized T-cell clonal expansion were some of the nonresponders. Still undetermined is the antigen specificity of the expanded peripheral T cells. On average, CD8+ T cells had more expanded clones than CD4+. There was clonal expansion of CD4+ and CD8+ blood T cells by week 6 at 0.1 to 3.0 mg/kg.

Using immunoSEQ multiplex PCR, the repertoire was profiled, and TCRdb retains in-frame clones only, with some absent. The sample contains approximately 100,000 clones, approximately 80% of which appear only once. With respect to this clone: The antigen remains undetermined.

The material sequenced was CD4+ or CD8+ T cells sorted from blood, taken in a trial of the OX40 agonist ivuxolimab. This TCR was recovered from an adult with an advanced solid tumor such as melanoma, head and neck, liver or kidney cancer. This chain joins TRBV18 and TRBJ1-1; the D gene is possibly TRBD1 (5 bases). The CDR3 loop is CASLQARDTEAFF. The CDR3 nucleotides are TGTGCCAGCTTACAGGCCCGGGACACTGAAGCTTTCTTT.